Each of the 31 T cell receptor beta chains below was sequenced from the same sample in a study of blood T cell repertoires in COVID-19. Produced via immunoSEQ multiplex PCR; TCRdb's table is partial and in-frame only. Among about 200,000 clones, over 70% were seen once, and the ten largest hold about 8%. Sequencing was done on a sample of peripheral blood. Source of these receptors: a woman over 75 with acute or convalescent COVID-19.

The rearrangement links TRBV6-5 to TRBJ1-6; perhaps TRBD1 as D (5 bases). The CDR3 extends over 12 amino acids. V gave up 6 bases and J gave up 15 bases, with 15 bases separating them. Germline CDR1 MNHEY, CDR2 SVGAGI. The CDR3 loop reads CASSPQGQGLHF. The CDR3, as DNA: TGTGCCAGCAGCCCGCAGGGCCAGGGCCTCCACTTT.

The chain employs TRBV2 and TRBJ2-7; possible D gene TRBD2, 6 bases. Germline-derived CDR1 and CDR2 are SNHLY and FYNNEI. V was trimmed by 4 bases and J by 7 bases, leaving 17 bases between them. CDR3 size: 14 residues. CDR3 DNA sequence: TGTGCCAGCAGTGTGTCACTAGCTGGTCGGGAGCAGTACTTC. Its translation is CASSVSLAGREQYF.

This chain links TRBV9 with TRBJ1-2, with 8 bases fitting TRBD1. With V trimmed by 3 bases and J by 4 bases, 8 bases remained unmatched. This CDR3 is 15 amino acids long. Germline loops: CDR1 SGDLS, CDR2 YYNGEE. CDR3 amino acids: CASSGRQGPSYGYTF. The CDR3 DNA sequence: TGTGCCAGCAGCGGCCGACAGGGGCCCTCCTATGGCTACACCTTC.

V gene TRBV19 combines with J gene TRBJ2-5, with D unresolved. With 1 base removed from V and 5 bases from J, the gap between germline ends came to 11 bases. The CDR3 has 14 residues. Germline CDR1 is LNHDA and CDR2 is SQIVND (reference sequence). CDR3 nucleotide sequence: TGTGCCAGTAGTATAGGGGCAGTCAAGGAGACCCAGTACTTC. Translated, it gives CASSIGAVKETQYF.

CDR3 amino acids: CASSQGAGRPLHF. The CDR3 DNA is TGTGCCAGCAGCCAAGGGGCGGGGCGACCCCTCCACTTT. The chain uses TRBV3-1 (or the pseudogene TRBV3-2) and TRBJ1-6; the D gene is possibly TRBD1 (5 bases). The CDR3 loop spans 13 amino acids. Germline V gene lookup returns CDR1 LGHDT and CDR2 YNNKEL (reference sequence). Trimming pared 1 base from V and 12 bases from J, leaving 10 bases between.

The chain recombines TRBV4-1 with TRBJ1-5, with 11 bases identical to TRBD1. Germline CDR1 and CDR2: MGHRA and YSYEKL. V lost 0 bases, J lost 6 bases, and 7 bases stayed unmatched. The CDR3 is 17 residues long. The CDR3 DNA follows: TGCGCCAGCAGCCAAGATCGCTGGACAGGGGGCATTCAGCCCCAGCATTTT. Translated, it gives CASSQDRWTGGIQPQHF.

The rearrangement links TRBV2 to TRBJ2-3, with D possibly TRBD2 on 6 matching bases. With 2 bases removed from V and 1 base from J, the gap between germline ends came to 7 bases. CDR3 length: 14 residues. Germline V lookup: CDR1 SNHLY, CDR2 FYNNEI. In DNA form, the CDR3 reads TGTGCCAGCAGTGAAACGGGGGGCACAGATACGCAGTATTTT. Encoded protein: CASSETGGTDTQYF.

The chain employs TRBV6-1 and TRBJ2-1; possible D gene TRBD2, 6 bases. The germline gives CDR1 MNHNS, CDR2 SASEGT. There are 16 residues in the CDR3. The V end lost 0 bases, the J end lost 5 bases, and 14 bases lay between the germline ends. CDR3 loop: CASSEAGLNINNEQFF. The CDR3 DNA reads as TGTGCCAGCAGTGAAGCGGGACTCAATATCAACAATGAGCAGTTCTTC.

The J gene is TRBJ2-7, the V gene TRBV5-5, with 8 positions matching TRBD1. Germline V gene lookup returns CDR1 SGHKS and CDR2 YYEKEE (reference sequence). The CDR3 consists of 15 residues. Trimming removed 4 bases from V and 3 bases from J; junction bases left unmatched: 9. The CDR3 sequence: CASSRATGGGYEQYF. DNA of the CDR3: TGTGCCAGCAGCCGCGCCACAGGGGGTGGCTACGAGCAGTACTTC.

There are a few counts of this clone. The chain uses TRBV5-1 and TRBJ1-6, with D perhaps TRBD1 (6 bases). Germline V gene sequence: CDR1 SGHRS, CDR2 YFSETQ. The V end was cut by 2 bases, the J end by 7 bases, with 16 bases between. The CDR3 loop spans 16 amino acids. This chain's CDR3 is CASSLNVDRSNSPLHF. CDR3 in DNA: TGCGCCAGCAGCTTAAATGTAGACAGGTCCAATTCACCCCTCCACTTT.

This CDR3 reads CAISDGDGGAYGYTF. CDR3 nucleotides: TGTGCCATCAGTGACGGCGACGGGGGGGCGTATGGCTACACCTTC. The genes are TRBV10-3 and TRBJ1-2, with D possibly TRBD1 on 6 matching bases. CDR1 and CDR2 (germline): ENHRY, SYGVKD. The CDR3 has 15 residues. With 3 bases removed from V and 5 bases from J, the gap between germline ends came to 16 bases.

The V and J genes are TRBV5-4 and TRBJ1-2; D might be TRBD1 (5 bases). The CDR3 totals 14 residues. V was trimmed by 3 bases and J by 8 bases, leaving 17 bases between them. Germline-derived CDR1 and CDR2 are SGHNT and YYREEE (reference sequence). The CDR3 nucleotides read TGTGCCAGCAGCTGGGGCGGAGGGGTTGGAGGCTACACCTTC. This gives the protein CASSWGGGVGGYTF.

The chain combines TRBV3-1 (or the pseudogene TRBV3-2) with TRBJ2-7; TRBD1 might be the D (6 bases). This CDR3 region has 14 residues. Deletions cut 0 bases from V and 2 bases from J, with 8 bases between. Germline V gives CDR1 LGHDT, CDR2 YNNKEL (reference sequence). CDR3 sequence reads: CASSQEGGTYEQYF. CDR3 bases: TGTGCCAGCAGCCAAGAAGGGGGAACCTACGAGCAGTACTTC.

The V and J genes are TRBV6-5 and TRBJ2-1; possible D gene TRBD2, 5 bases. The CDR3 is made up of 14 amino acids. V lost 11 bases and J 1 base, leaving 15 bases between the germline ends. Looked up from germline, CDR1 is MNHEY and CDR2 is SVGAGI. The chain's CDR3 is CAGRSGSSYNEQFF. CDR3 DNA: TGTGCCGGCCGATCGGGGAGTTCCTACAATGAGCAGTTCTTC.

The chain carries TRBV21-1 and TRBJ1-5. TRBV21-1 is a listed pseudogene. The CDR3 contains 16 residues. CDR3 DNA: TGTGCCAGCAGCAAACGCCCCAAAAGCCACCATCAGCCCCAGCATTTT. It translates to CASSKRPKSHHQPQHF.

The gene calls are TRBV7-9 and TRBJ2-7; D possibly corresponds to TRBD1 (5 bases). Germline-derived CDR1 and CDR2 are SEHNR and FQNEAQ (reference sequence). The germline V and J ends were trimmed by 5 bases and 5 bases, with 25 bases remaining between them. CDR3 length: 17 residues. In nucleotides, the CDR3 is TGTGCCAGCAGCACTTATCCCCCGACAGTGGGATCGAACGAGCAGTACTTC. It codes for CASSTYPPTVGSNEQYF.

The genes are TRBV11-1 and TRBJ2-7, with 8 bases fitting TRBD2. The CDR3 length is 14 residues. Germline V gene data show CDR1 as SGHAT and CDR2 as FQDESV (reference sequence). J was trimmed by 4 bases and V by 2 bases; bases with no gene match: 4. CDR3 coding DNA: TGTGCCAGCAGCTTACCCGGGGGGGCATACGAGCAGTACTTC. Its translation is CASSLPGGAYEQYF.

Of note for this clone: Distinct nucleotide sequences in the sample also encode this CDR3. The chain employs TRBV3-1 (or the pseudogene TRBV3-2) and TRBJ2-3; possible D gene TRBD2, 5 bases. Trimming took 2 bases from V and 0 from J, leaving 6 bases between them. This CDR3 has 14 residues. Germline CDR1 reads LGHDT; CDR2 reads YNNKEL (reference sequence). The DNA of the CDR3 is TGTGCCAGCAGCCAACGGGGTAGCACAGATACGCAGTATTTT. Residues: CASSQRGSTDTQYF.

The chain is built from TRBV7-2 and TRBJ1-1; 7 nucleotides line up with TRBD1. Losses at the gene ends were 4 bases for V and 4 bases for J; bases not matched to a gene: 18. The CDR3 length is 18 residues. Germline-derived CDR1 and CDR2 are SGHTA and FQGNSA. This CDR3 reads CASSSRGSLTVRVTEAFF. CDR3 in DNA: TGTGCCAGCAGCTCCAGGGGGTCCCTAACCGTCCGGGTCACTGAAGCTTTCTTT.

The chain carries TRBV3-1 (or the pseudogene TRBV3-2) and TRBJ1-2; 8 bases agree with TRBD1. From germline, CDR1 is LGHDT and CDR2 YNNKEL (reference sequence). V was clipped by 3 bases and J by 7 bases; unmatched bases: 4. The CDR3 contains 13 residues. The CDR3 region has the DNA TGTGCCAGCAGCCAGAGACAGGGGAGTGGCTACACCTTC. Translation gives CASSQRQGSGYTF.

The gene calls are TRBV5-1 and TRBJ2-1; D perhaps matches TRBD2 (7 bases). CDR1 and CDR2 from the germline V gene are SGHRS and YFSETQ. The CDR3 spans 14 residues. Trimming pared 1 base from V and 8 bases from J, leaving 13 bases between. The CDR3 DNA sequence: TGCGCCAGCAGCTTGTGGTGGGAGGGGGATGAGCAGTTCTTC. Translation gives CASSLWWEGDEQFF.

Worth noting for this clone: This sample also contains other DNA sequences that code for the same CDR3. CDR3 nucleotide sequence: TGTGCCAGCAGTGACAGGGGCGGCAATCAGCCCCAGCATTTT. Its translation: CASSDRGGNQPQHF. The rearrangement links TRBV2 to TRBJ1-5, with D perhaps matching TRBD1 (6 bases). Germline V lookup: CDR1 SNHLY, CDR2 FYNNEI. This CDR3 contains 14 residues. V was shortened by 3 bases and J by 2 bases, with 8 bases between the two germline ends.

Only one count was recorded for this clone. V and J are TRBV5-5 and TRBJ2-7, with D possibly matching TRBD1 (6 bases). Deletions cut 4 bases from V and 3 bases from J, with 11 bases between. Per germline, CDR1 SGHKS and CDR2 YYEKEE (reference sequence). This CDR3 has 13 amino acids. CDR3 sequence reads: CASSGDILYEQYF. Written as DNA, the CDR3 is TGTGCCAGCAGCGGGGACATTCTCTACGAGCAGTACTTC.

This clone was counted between two and nine times. The genes are TRBV2 and TRBJ1-2; 11 nucleotides agree with TRBD1. Trimming took 1 base from V and 9 from J; bases not matched to a gene: 4. Germline values: CDR1 SNHLY, CDR2 FYNNEI. The CDR3 sequence is 14 residues long. The CDR3: CASSEGTGGGRYTF. The DNA for the CDR3 is TGTGCCAGCAGTGAAGGGACAGGGGGCGGTCGCTACACCTTC.

The V and J genes are TRBV5-1 and TRBJ2-1; TRBD2 agrees at 10 bases. This CDR3 has 15 residues. With 7 bases clipped from V and 5 bases from J, the junction kept 9 bases outside the gene matches. Looked up from germline, CDR1 is SGHRS and CDR2 is YFSETQ. The CDR3 is CASSPLAGDNNEQFF. In DNA form, the CDR3 reads TGCGCCAGCTCTCCTCTAGCGGGGGATAACAATGAGCAGTTCTTC.

The chain employs TRBV12-5 and TRBJ1-3; possible D gene TRBD1, 5 bases. The CDR3 consists of 16 residues. Trimming cost V 7 bases and J 0 bases, with 16 bases left between them. The V gene's germline CDR1 is LGHNT and CDR2 FRNRAP. This chain's CDR3 is CASARQFSGSGNTIYF. CDR3 sequence (DNA): TGTGCTAGTGCTAGACAGTTCTCGGGCTCTGGAAACACCATATATTTT.

This clone was recorded a few times. In DNA, the CDR3 is TGTGCCAGCAGTTTAGAAGGTGGACAGGGCAATCAGCCCCAGCATTTT. Residues: CASSLEGGQGNQPQHF. The J gene is TRBJ1-5, the V gene TRBV27; 7 bases map to TRBD1. Losses at the gene ends were 2 bases for V and 2 bases for J; bases not matched to a gene: 6. The CDR3 length is 16 residues. Germline loops: CDR1 MNHEY, CDR2 SMNVEV (reference sequence).

The J gene is TRBJ1-3, the V gene TRBV6-1, with 8 positions matching TRBD1. V dropped 1 base and J dropped 0; count of bases not matched to a gene: 11. The CDR3 runs to 19 residues. Looked up from germline, CDR1 is MNHNS and CDR2 is SASEGT. CDR3 sequence reads: CASSEVPGQVLSSGNTIYF. CDR3 sequence (DNA): TGTGCCAGCAGTGAAGTCCCGGGACAGGTTTTAAGCTCTGGAAACACCATATATTTT.

This chain uses TRBV6-4 with TRBJ1-4; D is possibly TRBD1 (5 bases). The V gene's germline CDR1 is MRHNA and CDR2 SNTAGT. The CDR3 spans 18 residues. With 3 bases removed from V and 5 bases from J, the gap between germline ends came to 22 bases. CDR3 sequence (DNA): TGTGCCAGCAGTGATCCCTCGGTTATGACAGCGCTCAATGAAAAACTGTTTTTT. Protein sequence: CASSDPSVMTALNEKLFF.

This clone has just a few counts. The genes are TRBV6-2 or TRBV6-3 and TRBJ2-2; D is possibly TRBD2 (5 bases). The CDR3 is 14 residues long. Trimming stripped 0 bases from V and 4 bases from J, with 6 bases between. The V gene's germline CDR1 is MNHEY and CDR2 SVGEGT. The CDR3 here is CASSYSTITGELFF. CDR3 DNA: TGTGCCAGCAGTTACTCGACTATCACCGGGGAGCTGTTTTTT.

This chain connects TRBV7-8 to TRBJ1-2; TRBD1 matches 7 bases. The V gene's germline CDR1 is SGHVS and CDR2 FQNEAQ. CDR3 length equals 16 residues. J gave up 3 bases and V 3 bases, and 10 bases lay outside the gene matches. This CDR3 reads CASSLYRGYWDYGYTF. DNA of the CDR3: TGTGCCAGCAGCTTGTACAGGGGTTATTGGGACTATGGCTACACCTTC.